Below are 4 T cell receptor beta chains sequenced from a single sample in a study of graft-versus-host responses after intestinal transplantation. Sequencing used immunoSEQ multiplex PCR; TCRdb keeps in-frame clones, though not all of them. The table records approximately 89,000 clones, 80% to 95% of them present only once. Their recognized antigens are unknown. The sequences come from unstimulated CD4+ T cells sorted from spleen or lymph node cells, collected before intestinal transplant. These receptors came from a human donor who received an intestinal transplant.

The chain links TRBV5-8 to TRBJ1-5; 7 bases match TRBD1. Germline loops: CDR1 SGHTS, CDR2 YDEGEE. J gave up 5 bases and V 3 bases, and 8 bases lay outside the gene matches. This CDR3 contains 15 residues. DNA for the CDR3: TGTGCCAGCAGCTCGGGACAGATCAGGTATCAGCCCCAGCATTTT. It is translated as CASSSGQIRYQPQHF.

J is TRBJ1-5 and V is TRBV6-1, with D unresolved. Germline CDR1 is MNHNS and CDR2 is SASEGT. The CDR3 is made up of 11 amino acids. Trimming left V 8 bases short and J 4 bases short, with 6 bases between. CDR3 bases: TGTGCCAGCGCAGGTAATCAGCCCCAGCATTTT. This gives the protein CASAGNQPQHF.

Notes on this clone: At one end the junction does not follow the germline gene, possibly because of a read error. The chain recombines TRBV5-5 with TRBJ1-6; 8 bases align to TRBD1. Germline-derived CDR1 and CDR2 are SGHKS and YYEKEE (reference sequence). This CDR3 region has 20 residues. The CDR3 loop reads CAGSPKMLTGESLHNSPLHF. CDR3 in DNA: TGTGCCGGCAGCCCGAAGATGTTGACAGGGGAATCCCTCCACAATTCACCCCTCCACTTT.

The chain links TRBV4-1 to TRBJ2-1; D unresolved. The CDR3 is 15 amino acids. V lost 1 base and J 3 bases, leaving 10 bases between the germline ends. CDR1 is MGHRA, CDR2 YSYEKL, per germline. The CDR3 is CASSQGNSGYNEQFF. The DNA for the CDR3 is TGCGCCAGCAGCCAAGGGAATTCGGGCTACAATGAGCAGTTCTTC.